This record looks at one T cell receptor beta chain sequence and its context. The antigen remains unidentified. This specimen includes other DNA sequences encoding the same CDR3. V was shortened by 11 bases and J by 0 bases, with 18 bases between the two germline ends. The V gene's germline CDR1 is SNHLY and CDR2 FYNNEI. The CDR3 contains 15 residues. This sample is part of a study of cytomegalovirus exposure and HLA in healthy donors. Regarding the study as a whole: A few V segments could not be told apart, such as TRBV6-2 and TRBV6-3, and were left out. Later analysis associated a missense DCLRE1C variant with TCR beta V- and J-gene trimming.

The PCR was carried out with 60 Vbeta primers and 13 Jbeta primers. Profiling relied on immunoSEQ multiplex PCR, and the TCRdb table lists in-frame clones only, not all of them. The sample includes around 160,000 clones, over 80% of them seen just once. This chain connects TRBV2 to TRBJ2-3; possibly TRBD2 for D (6 bases). The clonotype comes from a woman aged 18 to 35 in good health and CMV-seronegative. Material for sequencing was PBMCs. CDR3: CAGSRAGTSTDTQYF. Here the CDR3 DNA reads TGTGCCGGTAGCAGGGCGGGGACTAGCACAGATACGCAGTATTTT.